Following are 2 T cell receptor beta chains from one sample sequenced in a study of PD-1 blockade in classical Hodgkin lymphoma. Every single patient, without exception, relapsed after autologous stem cell transplantation, and brentuximab vedotin exposure varied. Sequencing used immunoSEQ multiplex PCR; TCRdb keeps in-frame clones, though not all of them. The sample lists 89,000 or so clones, roughly 91% seen once, with approximately 2.5% in the top ten. The sample was peripheral blood mononuclear cells (PBMCs), taken before the second cycle of nivolumab. The receptors come from a human donor with classical Hodgkin lymphoma.

This clone was recorded only once. V gene TRBV27 combines with J gene TRBJ2-7; 10 positions match TRBD1. After removal of 3 bases from V and 3 bases from J, the junction contained 8 bases not matched to a gene. CDR1 and CDR2 (germline): MNHEY, SMNVEV (reference sequence). The CDR3 sequence is 16 residues long. The CDR3 DNA follows: TGTGCCAGCAGTTTTTCGATCGGGGACAGGGGCTACGAGCAGTACTTC. Its translation is CASSFSIGDRGYEQYF.

The chain links TRBV7-9 to TRBJ2-1; D is unclear. Trimming stripped 5 bases from V and 6 bases from J, with 14 bases between. Germline V gene sequence: CDR1 SEHNR, CDR2 FQNEAQ (reference sequence). The CDR3 extends over 14 amino acids. The CDR3 DNA reads as TGTGCCAGCAGCCAATCAGACGGGTTCAATGAGCAGTTCTTC. Amino acid sequence: CASSQSDGFNEQFF.